The following is a TCR beta chain sequence with its context. The antigen is not known. The sample originates from a study of shared clonotypes between healthy human individuals. Positively selected for CCR7, the CD45RO-negative cells used as naive CD8 cells excluded terminally differentiated effector memory CD45RA+ cells. Study findings and constraints: Researchers found naive subsets generally carried larger estimated richness than memory subsets. Naive CD4 clonotype sharing across several donors was approximately 5%.

The assay was immunoSEQ multiplex PCR, and TCRdb's table has in-frame clones only and misses some. In the table there are around 550,000 clones, 85% to 95% of which are singletons. CDR3 length: 16 residues. Germline V gives CDR1 SGHAT, CDR2 FQDESV (reference sequence). With 5 bases removed from V and 2 bases from J, the gap between germline ends came to 17 bases. The TCR was taken from a woman aged 25 to 39 in good health. This sequence joins TRBV11-1 and TRBJ2-3, with D possibly matching TRBD1 (5 bases). What was sequenced was naive CD8+ T cells sorted from blood. CDR3 bases: TGTGCCAGCAGCACGAATCCAGGACACTTCACAGATACGCAGTATTTT. Residues: CASSTNPGHFTDTQYF.